This T cell receptor beta chain was profiled in a study of T cell responses to AZD1222 COVID-19 vaccine. Study observations and caveats: Donors were mostly white British, more females; clonal diversity possibly underestimated.

Profiling relied on immunoSEQ multiplex PCR, and the TCRdb table lists in-frame clones only, not all of them. In the table there are under 85,000 clones, roughly 87% of which are singletons. Comments on this clone: The antigen is unknown.

The starting material was peripheral blood, obtained on day 0 of AZD1222 vaccination. The receptor was isolated from an adult in good health.

The CDR3 protein is CASSQEESLAGSLEQYF. The CDR3 nucleotides are TGCGCCAGCAGCCAAGAGGAGAGCCTAGCGGGATCGTTGGAGCAGTACTTC. V and J are TRBV4-1 and TRBJ2-7, with 9 nucleotides matching TRBD2. Germline CDR1 reads MGHRA; CDR2 reads YSYEKL. Trimming removed 0 bases from V and 7 bases from J; junction bases left unmatched: 13. The CDR3 consists of 17 residues.